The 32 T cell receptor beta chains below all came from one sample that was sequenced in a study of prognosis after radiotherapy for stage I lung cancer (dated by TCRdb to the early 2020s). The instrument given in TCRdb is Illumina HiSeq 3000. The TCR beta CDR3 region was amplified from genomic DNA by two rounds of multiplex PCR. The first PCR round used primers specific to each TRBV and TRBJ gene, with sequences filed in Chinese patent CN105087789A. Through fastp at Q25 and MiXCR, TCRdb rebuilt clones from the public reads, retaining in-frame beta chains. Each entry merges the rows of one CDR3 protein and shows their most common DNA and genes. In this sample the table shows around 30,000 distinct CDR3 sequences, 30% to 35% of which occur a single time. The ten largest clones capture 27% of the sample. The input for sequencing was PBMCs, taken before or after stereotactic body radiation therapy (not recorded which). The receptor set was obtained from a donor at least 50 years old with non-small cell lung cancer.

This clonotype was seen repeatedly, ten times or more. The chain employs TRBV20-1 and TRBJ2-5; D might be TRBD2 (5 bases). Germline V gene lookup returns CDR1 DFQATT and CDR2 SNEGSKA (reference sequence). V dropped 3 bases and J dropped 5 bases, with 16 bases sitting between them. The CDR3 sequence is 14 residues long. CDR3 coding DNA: TGCAGTGCTAGGAGGGATCCTGAAGGGGAGACCCAGTACTTC. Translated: CSARRDPEGETQYF.

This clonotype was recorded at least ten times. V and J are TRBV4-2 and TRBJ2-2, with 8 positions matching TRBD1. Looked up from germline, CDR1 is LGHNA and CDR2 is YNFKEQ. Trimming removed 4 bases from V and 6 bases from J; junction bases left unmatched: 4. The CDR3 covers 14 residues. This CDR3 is CASSRDRGAGELFF. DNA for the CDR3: TGTGCCAGCAGCCGTGACAGGGGCGCCGGGGAGCTGTTTTTT.

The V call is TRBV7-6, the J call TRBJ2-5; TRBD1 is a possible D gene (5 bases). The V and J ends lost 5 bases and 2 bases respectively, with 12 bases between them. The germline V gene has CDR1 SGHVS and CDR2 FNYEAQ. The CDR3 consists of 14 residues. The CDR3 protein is CASSRYDSQETQYF. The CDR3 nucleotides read TGTGCCAGCAGCCGTTATGACAGTCAAGAGACCCAGTACTTC.

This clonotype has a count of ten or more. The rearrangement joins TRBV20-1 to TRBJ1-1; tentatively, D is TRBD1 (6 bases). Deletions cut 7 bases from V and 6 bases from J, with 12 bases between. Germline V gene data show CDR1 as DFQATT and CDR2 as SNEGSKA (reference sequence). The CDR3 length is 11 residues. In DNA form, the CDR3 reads TGCAGTGTAGGGGGGGGCTCTGAAGCTTTCTTT. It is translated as CSVGGGSEAFF.

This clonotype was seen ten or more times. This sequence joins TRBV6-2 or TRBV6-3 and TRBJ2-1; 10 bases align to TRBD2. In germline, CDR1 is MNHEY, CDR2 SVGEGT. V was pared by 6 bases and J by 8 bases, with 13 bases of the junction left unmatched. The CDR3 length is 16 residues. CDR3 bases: TGTGCCAGCAGAAGGTTTAGCGGGGGGTTTTGGGATGAGCAGTTCTTC. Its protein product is CASRRFSGGFWDEQFF.

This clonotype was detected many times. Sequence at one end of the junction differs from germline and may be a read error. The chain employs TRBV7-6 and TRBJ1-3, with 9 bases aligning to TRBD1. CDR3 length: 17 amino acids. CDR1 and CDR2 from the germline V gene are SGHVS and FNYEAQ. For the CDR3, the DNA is TGTGCCAGCGGTCCCGGGACAGGGCCCAGCTCTGGAAACGCCATATATTTT. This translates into CASGPGTGPSSGNAIYF.

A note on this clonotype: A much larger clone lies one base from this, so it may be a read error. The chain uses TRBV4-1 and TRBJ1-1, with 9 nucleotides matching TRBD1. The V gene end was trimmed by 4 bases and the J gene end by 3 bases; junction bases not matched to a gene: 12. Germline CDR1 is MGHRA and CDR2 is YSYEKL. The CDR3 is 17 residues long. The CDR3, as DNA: TGCGCCAGCAGCCGCCGGGACAGGGTTAATTCGGACACTGAAGCTTTCTTT. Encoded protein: CASSRRDRVNSDTEAFF.

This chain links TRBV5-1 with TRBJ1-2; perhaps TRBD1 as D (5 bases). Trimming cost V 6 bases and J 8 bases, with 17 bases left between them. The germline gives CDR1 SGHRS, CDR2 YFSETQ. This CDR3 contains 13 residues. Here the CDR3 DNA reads TGCGCCAGCAACTTCAGGGACGGGGGAGGCTACACCTTC. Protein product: CASNFRDGGGYTF.

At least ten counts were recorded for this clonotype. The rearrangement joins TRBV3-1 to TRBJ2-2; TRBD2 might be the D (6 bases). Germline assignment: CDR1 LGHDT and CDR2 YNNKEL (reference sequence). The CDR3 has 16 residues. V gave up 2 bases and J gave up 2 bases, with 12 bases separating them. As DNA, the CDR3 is TGTGCCAGCAGCCAAACTCGGGGGACCAACACCGGGGAGCTGTTTTTT. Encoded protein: CASSQTRGTNTGELFF.

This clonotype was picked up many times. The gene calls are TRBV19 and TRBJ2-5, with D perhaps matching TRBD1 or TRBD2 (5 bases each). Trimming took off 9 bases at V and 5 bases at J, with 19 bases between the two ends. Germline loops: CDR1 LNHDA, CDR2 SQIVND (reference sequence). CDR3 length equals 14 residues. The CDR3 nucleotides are TGTGCCAGCCAATTAACCGGGGCCCAGGAGACCCAGTACTTC. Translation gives CASQLTGAQETQYF.

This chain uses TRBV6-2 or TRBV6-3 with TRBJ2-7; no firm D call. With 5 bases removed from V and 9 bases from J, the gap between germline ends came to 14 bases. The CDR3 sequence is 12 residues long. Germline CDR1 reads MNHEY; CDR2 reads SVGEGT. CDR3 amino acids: CASSEETPGQYF. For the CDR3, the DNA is TGTGCCAGCAGTGAAGAGACACCTGGGCAGTACTTC.

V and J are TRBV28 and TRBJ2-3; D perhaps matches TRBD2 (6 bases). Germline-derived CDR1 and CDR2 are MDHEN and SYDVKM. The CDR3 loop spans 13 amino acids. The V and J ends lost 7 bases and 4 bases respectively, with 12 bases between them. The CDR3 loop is CASIAEGPDTQYF. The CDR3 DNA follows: TGTGCCAGCATAGCGGAGGGACCAGATACGCAGTATTTT. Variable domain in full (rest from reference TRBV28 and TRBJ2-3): DVKVTQSSRYLVKRTGEKVFLECVQDMDHENMFWYRQDPGLGLRLIYFSYDVKMKEKGDIPEGYSVSREKKERFSLILESASTNQTSMYLCASIAEGPDTQYFGPGTRLTVL.

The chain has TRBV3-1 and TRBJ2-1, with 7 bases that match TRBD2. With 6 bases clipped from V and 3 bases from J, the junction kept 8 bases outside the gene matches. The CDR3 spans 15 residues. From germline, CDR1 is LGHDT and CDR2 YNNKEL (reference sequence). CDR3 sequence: CASSREVGVYNEQFF. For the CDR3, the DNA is TGTGCCAGCAGTCGGGAGGTGGGAGTCTACAATGAGCAGTTCTTC.

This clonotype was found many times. CDR3 amino acids: CASIGEGSSYEQYF. Written as DNA, the CDR3 is TGTGCCAGCATCGGGGAGGGGAGCTCCTACGAGCAGTACTTC. The chain recombines TRBV2 with TRBJ2-7, with TRBD2 matching over 7 bases. The V gene end was trimmed by 7 bases and the J gene end by 0 bases; junction bases not matched to a gene: 6. The CDR3 spans 14 residues. The V gene's germline CDR1 is SNHLY and CDR2 FYNNEI.

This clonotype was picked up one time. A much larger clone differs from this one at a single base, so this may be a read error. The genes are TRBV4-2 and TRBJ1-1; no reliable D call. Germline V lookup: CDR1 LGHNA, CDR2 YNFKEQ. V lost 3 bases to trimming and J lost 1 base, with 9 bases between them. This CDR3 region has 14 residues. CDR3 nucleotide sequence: TGTGCCAGCAGCCATGCTACGACGAACACTGAAGCTTTCTTT. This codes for CASSHATTNTEAFF.

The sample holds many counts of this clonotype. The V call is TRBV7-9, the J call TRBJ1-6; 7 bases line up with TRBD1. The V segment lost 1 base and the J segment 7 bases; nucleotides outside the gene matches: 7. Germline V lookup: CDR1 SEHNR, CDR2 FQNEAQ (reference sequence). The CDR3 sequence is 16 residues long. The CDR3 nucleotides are TGTGCCAGCAGCTTAGGGGACCGACAGGGAAATTCACCCCTCCACTTT. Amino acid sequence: CASSLGDRQGNSPLHF.

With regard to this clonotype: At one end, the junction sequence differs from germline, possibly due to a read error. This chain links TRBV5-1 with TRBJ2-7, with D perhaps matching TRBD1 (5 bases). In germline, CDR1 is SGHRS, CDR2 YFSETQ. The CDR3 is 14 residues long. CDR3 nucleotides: TGCGCCAGCAGCTTGGGGAACAGGAATTACGATCAGTACTTC. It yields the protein CASSLGNRNYDQYF.

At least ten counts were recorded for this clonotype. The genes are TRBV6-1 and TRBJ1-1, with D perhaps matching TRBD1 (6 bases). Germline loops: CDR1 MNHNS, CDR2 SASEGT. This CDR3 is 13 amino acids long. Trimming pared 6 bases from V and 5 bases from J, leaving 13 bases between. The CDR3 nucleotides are TGTGCCAGCAGCAAACCAGGGGTGACTGAAGCTTTCTTT. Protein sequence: CASSKPGVTEAFF.

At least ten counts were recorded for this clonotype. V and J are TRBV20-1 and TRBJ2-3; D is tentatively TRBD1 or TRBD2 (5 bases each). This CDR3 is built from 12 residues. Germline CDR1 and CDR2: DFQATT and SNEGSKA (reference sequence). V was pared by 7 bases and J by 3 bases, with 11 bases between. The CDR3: CSGGVKTDTQYF. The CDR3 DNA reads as TGCAGTGGAGGGGTAAAAACAGATACGCAGTATTTT.

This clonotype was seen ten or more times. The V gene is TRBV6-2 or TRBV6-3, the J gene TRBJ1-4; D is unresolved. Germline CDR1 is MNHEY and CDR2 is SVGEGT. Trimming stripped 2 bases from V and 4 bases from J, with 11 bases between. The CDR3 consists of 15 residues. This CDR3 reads CASSYGRANNEKLFF. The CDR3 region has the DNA TGTGCCAGCAGTTACGGCCGGGCCAATAATGAAAAACTGTTTTTT.

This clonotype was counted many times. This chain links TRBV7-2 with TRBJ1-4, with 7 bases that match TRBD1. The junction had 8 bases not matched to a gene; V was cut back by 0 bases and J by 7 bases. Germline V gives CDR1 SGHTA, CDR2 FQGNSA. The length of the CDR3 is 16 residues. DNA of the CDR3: TGTGCCAGCAGCTTAGCTGGCGGGACAGTCGGTGAAAAACTGTTTTTT. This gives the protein CASSLAGGTVGEKLFF.

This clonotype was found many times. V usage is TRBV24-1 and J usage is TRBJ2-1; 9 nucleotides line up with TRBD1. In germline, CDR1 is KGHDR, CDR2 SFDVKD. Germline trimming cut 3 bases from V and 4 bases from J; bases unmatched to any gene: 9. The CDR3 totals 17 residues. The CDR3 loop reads CATSDPPGTGPYNEQFF. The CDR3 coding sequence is TGTGCCACCAGTGATCCGCCCGGGACAGGGCCTTACAATGAGCAGTTCTTC.

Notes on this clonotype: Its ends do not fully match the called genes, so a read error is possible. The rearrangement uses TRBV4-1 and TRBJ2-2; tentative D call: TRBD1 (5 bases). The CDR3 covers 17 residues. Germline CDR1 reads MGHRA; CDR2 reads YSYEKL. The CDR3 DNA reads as TGCGCTAGCAGCCAAGTATGGATTACAGGAAACACCGGGGAGCTGTTTTTT. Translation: CASSQVWITGNTGELFF.

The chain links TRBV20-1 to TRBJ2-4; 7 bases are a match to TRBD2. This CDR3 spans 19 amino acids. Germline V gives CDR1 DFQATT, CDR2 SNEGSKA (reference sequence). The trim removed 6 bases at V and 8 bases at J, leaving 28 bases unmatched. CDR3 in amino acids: CSAIAGRQGIRSGGDIQYF. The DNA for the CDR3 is TGCAGTGCCATAGCGGGCCGGCAGGGAATTCGGTCTGGCGGGGACATTCAGTACTTC.

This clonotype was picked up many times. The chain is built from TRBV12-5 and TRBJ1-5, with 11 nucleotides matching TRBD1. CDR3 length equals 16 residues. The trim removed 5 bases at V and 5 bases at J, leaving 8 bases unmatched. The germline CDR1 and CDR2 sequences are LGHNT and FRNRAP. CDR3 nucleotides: TGTGCTAGTGGTCCCCCCCGGGACAGGGGGGATCAGCCCCAGCATTTT. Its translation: CASGPPRDRGDQPQHF.

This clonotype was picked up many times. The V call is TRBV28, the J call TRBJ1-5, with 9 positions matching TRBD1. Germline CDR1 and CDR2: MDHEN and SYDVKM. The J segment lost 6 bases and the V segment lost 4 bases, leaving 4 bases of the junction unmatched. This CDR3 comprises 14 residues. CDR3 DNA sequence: TGTGCCAGCAGTTCCGGGACAGGGAGTCAGCCCCAGCATTTT. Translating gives CASSSGTGSQPQHF.

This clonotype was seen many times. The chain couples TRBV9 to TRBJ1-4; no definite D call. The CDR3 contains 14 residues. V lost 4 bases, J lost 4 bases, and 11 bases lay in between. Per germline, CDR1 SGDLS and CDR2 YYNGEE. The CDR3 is CASSPDGINEKLFF. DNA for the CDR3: TGTGCCAGCAGCCCCGACGGGATTAATGAAAAACTGTTTTTT.

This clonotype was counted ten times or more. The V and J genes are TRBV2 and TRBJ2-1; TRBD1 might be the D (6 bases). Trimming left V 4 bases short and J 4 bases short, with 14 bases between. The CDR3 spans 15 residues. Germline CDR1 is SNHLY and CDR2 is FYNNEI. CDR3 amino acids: CASSVGQGKYNEQFF. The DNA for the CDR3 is TGTGCCAGCAGTGTGGGGCAGGGGAAATACAATGAGCAGTTCTTC.

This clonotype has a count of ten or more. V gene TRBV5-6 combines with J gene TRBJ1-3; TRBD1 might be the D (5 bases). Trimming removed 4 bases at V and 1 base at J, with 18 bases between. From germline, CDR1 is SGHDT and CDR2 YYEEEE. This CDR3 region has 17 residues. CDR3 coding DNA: TGTGCCAGCAGCGCGCGACGGCAGGGCGTTTCTGGAAACACCATATATTTT. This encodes CASSARRQGVSGNTIYF. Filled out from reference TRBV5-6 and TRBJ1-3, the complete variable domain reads DAGVTQSPTHLIKTRGQQVTLRCSPKSGHDTVSWYQQALGQGPQFIFQYYEEEERQRGNFPDRFSGHQFPNYSSELNVNALLLGDSALYLCASSARRQGVSGNTIYFGEGSWLTVV.

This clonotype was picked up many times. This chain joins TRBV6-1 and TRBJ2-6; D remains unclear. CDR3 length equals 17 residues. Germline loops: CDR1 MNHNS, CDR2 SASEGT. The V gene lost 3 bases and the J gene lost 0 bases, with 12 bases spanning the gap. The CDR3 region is CASSEASPFSGANVLTF. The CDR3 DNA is TGTGCCAGCAGTGAGGCCAGTCCATTCTCTGGGGCCAACGTCCTGACTTTC.

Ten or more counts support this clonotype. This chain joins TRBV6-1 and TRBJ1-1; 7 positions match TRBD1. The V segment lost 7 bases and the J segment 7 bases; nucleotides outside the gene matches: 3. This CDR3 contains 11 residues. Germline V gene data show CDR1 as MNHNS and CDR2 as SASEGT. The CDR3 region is CASTGQFEAFF. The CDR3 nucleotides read TGTGCCAGCACGGGACAGTTTGAAGCTTTCTTT.

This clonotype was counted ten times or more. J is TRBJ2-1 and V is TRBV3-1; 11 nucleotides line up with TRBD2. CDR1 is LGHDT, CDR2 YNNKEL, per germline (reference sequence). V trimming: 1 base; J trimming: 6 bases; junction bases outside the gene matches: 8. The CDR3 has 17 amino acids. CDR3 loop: CASSQGMASGGFNEQFF. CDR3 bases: TGTGCCAGCAGCCAAGGAATGGCTAGCGGGGGGTTCAATGAGCAGTTCTTC.